This T cell receptor (beta chain) was captured by sequencing in a study of identical twins. In the case of this clonotype: Its ends do not fully match the called genes, so a read error is possible.

The germline V gene encodes CDR1 SQVTM and CDR2 ANQGSEA. This CDR3 is 10 amino acids long. Unique molecular identifiers were present on the cDNA, which also gained a universal primer site by template switching. In TCRdb, the 5' RACE reads were re-called with MiXCR into one record per CDR3 protein. The data contain approximately 700,000 distinct CDR3 sequences, 15% to 20% of them singletons. This sample also appeared in a second study, on T cells expressing NK-cell markers. That work contributes: In several experiments, sorting was restricted to alpha-beta TCR T cells by an anti-gamma-delta TCR antibody. The share of CD8+ T cells held by dominant NKG2C+ clonotypes was about 1.0-7.5% in roughly 6 donors. Four of the donors also had these clonotypes leading their CD3+CD56-NKG2C+ fraction.

The receptor comes from a woman in her late teens or twenties in good health. The chain uses TRBV29-1 and TRBJ2-4; D is uncertain. Sequenced material: PBMCs. The CDR3 DNA is TGCAGCGTCGAAGGGTACATTCAGTACTTC. It translates to CSVEGYIQYF.